Shown below are 13 T cell receptor beta chains from a single sample sequenced in a study of blood T cells in healthy people across ages (dated by TCRdb to about 2015). The library was built by means of 5' RACE. Sequencing was carried out with an Illumina HiSeq 2500. The second PCR ran for about 7 to 11 cycles and used a J-beta primer mix along with a sample-barcoded 5' primer. TCRdb reanalyzed the raw reads on its own, using fastp at Q25 for trimming and MiXCR for clone calling, and kept in-frame beta chains. Merged by CDR3 protein, the rows form single entries marked with the most common genes and DNA. The sample records some 1.7 million distinct CDR3 sequences, about 28% of which are singletons. The ten largest clonotypes hold about 8% of the sample. Sequenced material: blood. These receptors were obtained from a woman aged 30 to 39 in good health.

The V gene is TRBV19, the J gene TRBJ2-1, with D possibly TRBD2 on 5 matching bases. CDR3 length: 15 amino acids. The germline V gene encodes CDR1 LNHDA and CDR2 SQIVND (reference sequence). Trimming cost V 4 bases and J 3 bases, with 13 bases left between them. The CDR3 protein is CASSTGLPLYNEQFF. The DNA of the CDR3 is TGTGCCAGTAGTACCGGACTGCCGCTCTACAATGAGCAGTTCTTC.

This chain joins TRBV30 and TRBJ2-1; TRBD2 matches at 9 bases. V trimming: 3 bases; J trimming: 4 bases; junction bases outside the gene matches: 4. CDR3 length: 14 residues. In germline, CDR1 is GTSNPN, CDR2 SVGIG (reference sequence). In nucleotides, the CDR3 is TGTGCCTGGAGCGGGACTAGCTCTTACAATGAGCAGTTCTTC. This codes for CAWSGTSSYNEQFF.

Details on this clonotype: A much larger clone differs from this one at a single base, so this may be a read error. The V and J genes are TRBV2 and TRBJ1-2; 7 bases match TRBD1. Germline V gene data show CDR1 as SNHLY and CDR2 as FYNNEI. J lost 10 bases, V lost 5 bases, and 13 bases had no gene match. This CDR3 spans 14 amino acids. The CDR3 sequence is CASSRQGGKDDYTF. CDR3 bases: TGTGCCAGCAGTCGACAGGGCGGAAAGGATGACTACACCTTC.

Ten or more counts support this clonotype. The chain combines TRBV6-6 with TRBJ2-7; D possibly matches TRBD1 or TRBD2 (5 bases each). CDR3 length: 14 amino acids. The germline CDR1 and CDR2 sequences are MNHNY and SVGAGI (reference sequence). Trimming cost V 4 bases and J 6 bases, with 16 bases left between them. CDR3 coding DNA: TGTGCCAGCAGTTTTGAGGGGTTAGCAACCGAGCAGTACTTC. Translating it yields CASSFEGLATEQYF.

DNA of the CDR3: TGTGCCAGCAGCTTGTTTGCTAGCAATCAGCCCCAGCATTTT. Its protein is CASSLFASNQPQHF. The V gene is TRBV5-5, the J gene TRBJ1-5; D ambiguous. The CDR3 sequence is 14 residues long. CDR1 SGHKS and CDR2 YYEKEE come from the germline V gene (reference sequence). V lost 1 base and J 0 bases, leaving 5 bases between the germline ends.

This clonotype was recorded a few times. This chain joins TRBV29-1 and TRBJ1-1; maybe TRBD1 (6 bases). This CDR3 spans 12 amino acids. V was cut by 6 bases and J by 5 bases, with 13 bases left in between. CDR1 and CDR2 (germline): SQVTM, ANQGSEA. The CDR3 nucleotides read TGCAGCGTCGCAGGGGTGGGAACTGAAGCTTTCTTT. It translates to CSVAGVGTEAFF.

This clonotype was seen only a few times. The chain joins TRBV12-3 or TRBV12-4 to TRBJ1-4, with unresolved D. The length of the CDR3 is 14 residues. The V end was cut by 6 bases, the J end by 7 bases, with 15 bases between. The CDR3 region is CASSPPGVGEKLFF. The DNA of the CDR3 is TGTGCCAGCAGCCCCCCCGGGGTCGGTGAAAAACTGTTTTTT.

This clonotype has ten or more counts. J is TRBJ2-3 and V is TRBV27, with D perhaps TRBD1 or TRBD2 (5 bases each). V dropped 7 bases and J dropped 2 bases, with 13 bases sitting between them. The germline V gene encodes CDR1 MNHEY and CDR2 SMNVEV (reference sequence). The CDR3 length is 14 residues. CDR3 sequence reads: CASTEGSFTDTQYF. The CDR3 DNA is TGTGCCAGCACCGAGGGGAGTTTCACAGATACGCAGTATTTT.

CDR3 loop: CASSEQGRGNEQYF. Here the CDR3 DNA reads TGTGCCAGCAGCGAACAGGGTCGTGGGAACGAGCAGTACTTC. The genes are TRBV11-2 and TRBJ2-7; a weak D match, TRBD1 (6 bases). The CDR3 length is 14 residues. Per germline, CDR1 SGHAT and CDR2 FQNNGV. With 5 bases removed from V and 5 bases from J, the gap between germline ends came to 16 bases.

Comments on this clonotype: An end of the junction does not agree with germline; a read error may underlie this. The genes are TRBV6-4 and TRBJ2-3; perhaps TRBD2 as D (6 bases). Per germline, CDR1 MRHNA and CDR2 SNTAGT. The CDR3 has 14 residues. The CDR3 spells CASSVTTSTDAQYF. In nucleotides, the CDR3 is TGTGCCAGCAGTGTCACCACTAGCACAGATGCGCAGTATTTT.

This clonotype appeared many times. Sequence at one end of the junction differs from germline and may be a read error. This chain links TRBV29-1 with TRBJ1-1; D remains unclear. CDR3 length: 13 amino acids. Germline assignment: CDR1 SQVTM and CDR2 ANQGSEA. The DNA for the CDR3 is TGCAGCGTTGAAGATCGGGTCTCCCCGGAAGGTTTCTTT. Protein sequence: CSVEDRVSPEGFF.

The V and J genes are TRBV12-3 or TRBV12-4 and TRBJ2-1; the D is unclear. There are 12 residues in the CDR3. Trimming shortened V by 5 bases and J by 6 bases, and 8 bases separated the two germline ends. For the CDR3, the DNA is TGTGCCAGCAGTGTGGTAGTCAATGAGCAGTTCTTC. This sequence encodes CASSVVVNEQFF.

This clonotype was seen at least ten times. This sequence joins TRBV20-1 and TRBJ2-5; TRBD2 agrees at 12 bases. This CDR3 has 15 residues. CDR1 is DFQATT, CDR2 SNEGSKA, per germline (reference sequence). The V and J ends lost 1 base and 5 bases, in that order; junction bases with no gene match: 5. CDR3 sequence (DNA): TGCAGTGCTAGAGGGGGACTAGCGGGCGGGGAGACCCAGTACTTC. Translating it yields CSARGGLAGGETQYF.